These 20 T cell receptor beta chains share one sample of origin, sequenced in a study of CD8 T cells in ankylosing spondylitis. TCRdb fed the 5' RACE reads into MiXCR, producing one record per CDR3 protein. This sample carries about 190,000 distinct CDR3 sequences, 10% to 15% of them seen once, and the ten largest clones take 9.5% to 11%. The sequenced sample consisted of blood, either unsorted or a sorted T cell fraction (not recorded which). The source of these receptors is a female donor with ankylosing spondylitis or in good health (not recorded which).

The sample holds many counts of this clonotype. The rearrangement joins TRBV10-3 to TRBJ2-7, with 8 bases fitting TRBD2. From germline, CDR1 is ENHRY and CDR2 SYGVKD. The J segment lost 4 bases and the V segment lost 7 bases, leaving 6 bases of the junction unmatched. This CDR3 comprises 13 residues. CDR3 region: CAITERERYEQYF. As DNA, the CDR3 is TGTGCCATCACCGAGCGGGAGCGATACGAGCAGTACTTC.

This chain joins TRBV20-1 and TRBJ2-3; D is unclear. This CDR3 is 16 amino acids long. Trimming shortened V by 1 base and J by 3 bases, and 17 bases separated the two germline ends. The germline V gene encodes CDR1 DFQATT and CDR2 SNEGSKA (reference sequence). CDR3 nucleotide sequence: TGCAGTGCTAGAGGGGCCTTACATGATCTAACAGATACGCAGTATTTT. This codes for CSARGALHDLTDTQYF.

This clonotype showed up many times. V usage is TRBV5-1 and J usage is TRBJ1-6; D gene unclear. The ends were cut back, 5 bases at V and 7 bases at J, with 10 bases in the middle. The CDR3 totals 13 residues. CDR1 is SGHRS and CDR2 is YFSETQ in the germline V gene. This CDR3 reads CASRRAENSPLHF. CDR3 in DNA: TGCGCCAGCAGGAGGGCCGAGAATTCACCCCTCCACTTT.

A remark on this clonotype: A much larger clone lies a single base off, so this may be a read error. V is TRBV20-1 and J is TRBJ2-5; D not certain. The CDR3 length is 16 residues. In germline, CDR1 is DFQATT, CDR2 SNEGSKA (reference sequence). In DNA, the CDR3 is TGCAGTGCTAGAGATCCCCAGAAATCGTACCAAGGGACCCAGTACTTC. Translating gives CSARDPQKSYQGTQYF.

This clonotype was detected many times. This chain uses TRBV27 with TRBJ1-2; D not certain. The CDR3 length is 14 residues. Trimming removed 6 bases at V and 8 bases at J, with 19 bases between. The germline V gene has CDR1 MNHEY and CDR2 SMNVEV (reference sequence). The CDR3 sequence is CASRPPGRLYGYTF. The CDR3, as DNA: TGTGCCAGCAGGCCCCCGGGCCGACTCTACGGCTACACCTTC.

This chain joins TRBV6-5 and TRBJ1-5; 9 bases are a match to TRBD1. This CDR3 has 16 residues. Germline V gene data show CDR1 as MNHEY and CDR2 as SVGAGI. V lost 4 bases and J lost 3; bases outside the gene matches: 7. The CDR3 spells CASSSRQGGFNQPQHF. CDR3 sequence (DNA): TGTGCCAGCAGTTCAAGACAGGGGGGATTCAATCAGCCCCAGCATTTT.

This clonotype was detected a few times. V usage is TRBV2 and J usage is TRBJ1-5, with 9 bases that match TRBD1. V was pared by 8 bases and J by 7 bases, with 12 bases of the junction left unmatched. Per the germline V gene, CDR1 is SNHLY and CDR2 is FYNNEI. The CDR3 contains 15 residues. CDR3 sequence: CASDLARTGEQPQHF. The DNA of the CDR3 is TGTGCCAGCGATTTGGCAAGGACAGGGGAACAGCCCCAGCATTTT. Based on the CDR3 plus reference TRBV2 and TRBJ1-5, the full variable domain is EPEVTQTPSHQVTQMGQEVILRCVPISNHLYFYWYRQILGQKVEFLVSFYNNEISEKSEIFDDQFSVERPDGSNFTLKIRSTKLEDSAMYFCASDLARTGEQPQHFGDGTRLSIL.

Only a few counts were recorded for this clonotype. This rearrangement joins TRBV7-2 to TRBJ2-7; D might be TRBD1 (6 bases). Germline assignment: CDR1 SGHTA and CDR2 FQGNSA. Trimming removed 1 base from V and 6 bases from J, with 13 bases in between. The CDR3 loop spans 14 amino acids. CDR3 residues: CASSLGPQGTEQYF. The CDR3 region has the DNA TGTGCCAGCAGCTTAGGTCCTCAGGGGACCGAGCAGTACTTC.

Only a few counts were recorded for this clonotype. CDR3 residues: CASSASTGREQYF. The CDR3 bases are TGTGCCAGCAGCGCTTCGACAGGGCGCGAGCAGTACTTC. The chain joins TRBV9 to TRBJ2-7; 7 nucleotides align to TRBD1. The CDR3 contains 13 residues. Germline V lookup: CDR1 SGDLS, CDR2 YYNGEE. V shed 3 bases and J 6 bases; nucleotides not matched to a gene: 6. The full variable domain, with the rest looked up from reference TRBV9 and TRBJ2-7, is DSGVTQTPKHLITATGQRVTLRCSPRSGDLSVYWYQQSLDQGLQFLIQYYNGEERAKGNILERFSAQQFPDLHSELNLSSLELGDSALYFCASSASTGREQYFGPGTRLTVT.

This clonotype was recorded many times. J is TRBJ1-6 and V is TRBV30; 7 bases agree with TRBD1. The V and J ends lost 3 bases and 8 bases, in that order; junction bases with no gene match: 10. The CDR3 is 15 residues long. The germline CDR1 and CDR2 sequences are GTSNPN and SVGIG (reference sequence). In nucleotides, the CDR3 is TGTGCCTGGAGCCCTGCCGGGACAGCGGATTCACCCCTCCACTTT. It is translated as CAWSPAGTADSPLHF. Looking up the rest from reference TRBV30 and TRBJ1-6 gives the full variable domain: SQTIHQWPATLVQPVGSPLSLECTVEGTSNPNLYWYRQAAGRGLQLLFYSVGIGQISSEVPQNLSASRPQDRQFILSSKKLLLSDSGFYLCAWSPAGTADSPLHFGNGTRLTVT.

This clonotype has ten or more counts. The DNA for the CDR3 is TGTGCCAGCAGCCTGCGGGAGTACAATGAGCAGTTCTTC. As protein: CASSLREYNEQFF. The chain couples TRBV3-1 to TRBJ2-1; 7 bases map to TRBD2. Germline V lookup: CDR1 LGHDT, CDR2 YNNKEL (reference sequence). The CDR3 has 13 residues. V lost 4 bases to trimming and J lost 4 bases; unmatched junction nucleotides: 1.

The sample holds many counts of this clonotype. The J gene is TRBJ1-5, the V gene TRBV5-5; 8 bases align to TRBD1. V lost 4 bases, J lost 4 bases, and 4 bases stayed unmatched. There are 14 residues in the CDR3. Germline values: CDR1 SGHKS, CDR2 YYEKEE (reference sequence). CDR3: CASSPDRGNQPQHF. Written as DNA, the CDR3 is TGTGCCAGCAGCCCTGACAGGGGAAATCAGCCCCAGCATTTT.

This clonotype was seen repeatedly, ten times or more. The CDR3 protein is CASSFATGNYGYTF. In DNA, the CDR3 is TGTGCCAGCAGTTTCGCGACAGGGAACTATGGCTACACCTTC. The J gene is TRBJ1-2, the V gene TRBV28, with TRBD1 identical over 7 bases. CDR3 length equals 14 residues. The ends lost 3 bases at V and 2 bases at J; junction bases unmatched: 3. In germline, CDR1 is MDHEN, CDR2 SYDVKM.

This clonotype appeared a few times. The genes are TRBV2 and TRBJ2-1; D might be TRBD2 (5 bases). The V gene lost 2 bases and the J gene lost 6 bases, with 14 bases spanning the gap. The germline gives CDR1 SNHLY, CDR2 FYNNEI. This CDR3 is built from 15 residues. The CDR3 nucleotides read TGTGCCAGCAGTGAAATGGGAGACTTCGGCAATGAGCAGTTCTTC. Translating gives CASSEMGDFGNEQFF.

This clonotype was detected ten times or more. This chain uses TRBV28 with TRBJ2-1; D is perhaps TRBD1 (5 bases). V lost 8 bases and J lost 2, with 7 bases in between. CDR3 length: 12 residues. Germline V gene sequence: CDR1 MDHEN, CDR2 SYDVKM. This CDR3 reads CASSQAYNEQFF. CDR3 coding DNA: TGTGCCAGCTCACAGGCCTACAATGAGCAGTTCTTC.

This clonotype was recorded many times. The genes are TRBV19 and TRBJ2-1; TRBD1 is a possible D gene (6 bases). The V gene's germline CDR1 is LNHDA and CDR2 SQIVND (reference sequence). This CDR3 spans 14 amino acids. Trimming pared 5 bases from V and 7 bases from J, leaving 15 bases between. CDR3 residues: CASSLQGHHNEQFF. In nucleotides, the CDR3 is TGTGCCAGTAGTCTGCAGGGACATCATAATGAGCAGTTCTTC.

This clonotype was observed a single time. A much larger clone differs from this one at a single base, so this may be a read error. The chain joins TRBV5-1 to TRBJ1-3, with 7 bases matching TRBD1. The CDR3 sequence is 14 residues long. With 4 bases clipped from V and 3 bases from J, the junction kept 4 bases outside the gene matches. Germline V CDR1 and CDR2: SGHRS, YFSETQ. The CDR3 loop is CASSTGQIGNTIYF. The CDR3 coding sequence is TGCGCCAGCAGCACGGGACAGATTGGAAACACCATATATTTT.

The chain carries TRBV5-1 and TRBJ2-1; maybe TRBD2 (6 bases). Germline lookup yields CDR1 SGHRS and CDR2 YFSETQ. V lost 0 bases, J lost 7 bases, and 11 bases lay in between. The CDR3 loop spans 14 amino acids. CDR3 nucleotide sequence: TGCGCCAGCAGCTTGGGGGGGAGGTTGAATGAGCAGTTCTTC. Protein product: CASSLGGRLNEQFF.

With respect to this clonotype: It may be a read error: a sequence one base away is much more abundant. CDR3 in amino acids: CASRLGTVNTGERFF. CDR3 DNA: TGTGCCAGCAGGCTAGGGACAGTGAACACCGGGGAGCGGTTTTTT. The genes are TRBV7-9 and TRBJ2-2; 7 bases fit TRBD1. In germline, CDR1 is SEHNR, CDR2 FQNEAQ (reference sequence). The CDR3 is 15 amino acids.

This clonotype was detected ten times or more. This chain joins TRBV20-1 and TRBJ2-1, with 7 bases that match TRBD2. The V gene's germline CDR1 is DFQATT and CDR2 SNEGSKA (reference sequence). J was trimmed by 8 bases and V by 1 base; bases with no gene match: 8. This CDR3 spans 14 amino acids. The CDR3 DNA is TGCAGTGCTAGAGCATTGGGGAGGGTGGATGAGCAGTTCTTC. Protein product: CSARALGRVDEQFF.